The entry below describes one T cell receptor beta chain. The antigen is unknown. TCRdb's table, derived via immunoSEQ multiplex PCR, lists solely in-frame clones and lacks some. Of 13,000 to 15,000 clones listed, around three quarters are singletons. This record comes from a study of neoadjuvant anti-PD-1 for oral cavity cancer. Background on the study: Nivolumab at 3 mg/kg was mostly given biweekly, three to four doses, pre-surgery. Patients without progression got a fourth dose around day 43.

The germline V gene has CDR1 SGHNT and CDR2 YENEEA. This CDR3 spans 12 amino acids. Trimming stripped 4 bases from V and 12 bases from J, with 16 bases between. Patients had HPV-negative, locally advanced oral cavity squamous cell carcinoma. Regarding the study as a whole: Higher pretreatment Treg/Th17 ratios tracked higher pretreatment blood clonality.

This chain links TRBV11-3 with TRBJ2-7, with D hard to call. The source material was PBMCs, sampled before nivolumab (anti-PD-1) treatment. The origin of this receptor is a person aged 35-79 years with oral cavity squamous cell carcinoma. This CDR3 is CASSSGPAAPYF. CDR3 DNA sequence: TGTGCCAGCAGCTCCGGACCGGCGGCTCCGTACTTC.